This T cell receptor beta chain derives from a study of STAT3 mutations in large granular lymphocyte leukemia. About the study: Among longitudinally sequenced T-LGLL patients, roughly half had canonical activating STAT3 mutations detected. Over half of T-LGLL patients had one or more immunosuppressive regimens. Whole-study findings and limits: TCR clonotype switching after therapy occurred in about 30% of the 18 patients. In several patients, dominant TCR clone burden exceeded STAT3 mutant burden, suggesting STAT3 mutation arose secondarily. Every T-cell large granular lymphocyte leukemia patient had at least one immunodominant TCR beta clonotype.

The data were produced by immunoSEQ multiplex PCR, yet TCRdb's version contains in-frame clones alone and is incomplete. The table shows 5,000 to 7,000 clones, with 57% occurring only once. The CDR3 has 16 residues. The J segment lost 3 bases and the V segment lost 2 bases, leaving 10 bases of the junction unmatched. The V gene's germline CDR1 is GTSNPN and CDR2 SVGIG (reference sequence). For this clone: Its antigen remains unidentified.

What was sequenced was peripheral blood mononuclear cells. This TCR came from a boy aged 5-17 years with T-cell large granular lymphocyte leukemia. Some clones in this sample may be carry-over from other donors' samples. The V gene is TRBV30, the J gene TRBJ2-1, with 7 positions matching TRBD1. In DNA form, the CDR3 reads TGTGCCTGGAGTCTGGGGACAGTCCAGGACTACAATGAGCAGTTCTTC. It encodes CAWSLGTVQDYNEQFF.